This T cell receptor (beta chain) was recovered during a study of blood T cell repertoires in COVID-19 (dated by TCRdb to 2020 to 2021). Regarding the complete study: Samples covering the acute and convalescent phases of COVID-19 were provided by collaborators in the United States, Italy and Spain. The sample metadata nearly always contained a de-identified subject ID, COVID-19 status, age in years and sex. Deeply sampled blood TCRbeta repertoires from subjects exposed to, actively infected with, or recovered from COVID-19 were included in the dataset. Samples were obtained from the ongoing ImmuneRACE study (first 160 participants) and from roughly 1,300 subjects provided by 6 global collaborators. The prospective study material was composed of cDNA or gDNA derived from T cells, B-cell-depleted T cells, or PBMCs. Where available, HLA class I and class II types were obtained from metadata supplied by the sample provider rather than from assay-based typing. The repertoires were released in a freely available public database intended as a resource for research on the immune response to SARS-CoV-2.

The full study reports these points: The amount of clinical and demographic metadata varied by source and participant and was provided uncurated.

TCRbeta CDR3 regions were amplified from genomic DNA by means of the immunoSEQ Assay, a bias-controlled multiplex PCR. The authors processed their data as follows. Within the assay, amplification of reference gene primers was used to estimate how many nucleated cells each sample contained. To quantify the absolute abundance of each unique TCRbeta CDR3 rearrangement, sequence reads were collapsed and filtered. For each sample, productive Simpson clonality was calculated as the square root of Simpson's diversity index across productive rearrangements. Held by TCRdb, this immuneACCESS table contains in-frame sequences only and omits some clones. Under half of the omission traces to an unresolved V gene where checked; the cause of the rest is unknown. V and J calls and clone size follow that table, whereas D and trimming were derived from the DNA. This sample holds some 260,000 clones; 70% to 85% were observed only once. The ten largest clonotypes hold roughly 4% of the sample.

The collaborating institutions used their own protocols to collect whole blood in K2EDTA tubes. For TCRbeta analysis, collaborator samples were shipped as frozen whole blood, as isolated PBMCs, or as DNA extracted from either sample type. Worth noting for this clone: Its antigen is unknown. One base away there is no much larger clone; base qualities are not given.

The CDR3 numbers 17 residues from cysteine through phenylalanine. Kept here is only the CDR3 DNA, which spans 51 bases and is read in frame from base 1. Per the germline V gene, MNHNS is the CDR1 and SASEGT is the CDR2. Trimming takes 1 base from V and 10 bases from J, and the germline ends sit 25 bases apart. Sequencing was done on a sample of peripheral blood. The V and J segments used are TRBV6-1 and TRBJ1-2, with TRBD1 tentatively as D gene (6 bases match). The TCR originated in a woman between 35 and 50 years old with active or convalescent COVID-19. CDR3 protein: CASSEGILQGGIAPYTF. Read as DNA, the sequence is TGTGCCAGCAGTGAAGGGATACTACAAGGGGGAATAGCCCCCTACACCTTC.